This entry lists 28 T cell receptor beta chains sequenced from one sample in a study of blood T cell repertoires in COVID-19 (dated by TCRdb to the early 2020s). Libraries were prepared through the immunoSEQ multiplex PCR assay. TCRdb stores this immuneACCESS table with in-frame sequences only. Part of the clones is absent; in the studies checked, under half of the shortfall reflects unresolved V genes, and no reason is known for the rest. This sample comprises roughly 80,000 clones, about 90% of them detected only once. The ten most abundant clones make up roughly 4.8% of the sample. Sequenced material: peripheral blood. Source of these receptors: a woman aged 80 or over with acute or convalescent COVID-19.

The chain recombines TRBV19 with TRBJ1-5, with 7 positions matching TRBD1. Germline CDR1 reads LNHDA; CDR2 reads SQIVND (reference sequence). This CDR3 spans 13 amino acids. Losses at the gene ends were 3 bases for V and 5 bases for J; bases not matched to a gene: 1. In DNA form, the CDR3 reads TGTGCCAGTAGTATGGGACAGCATCAGCCCCAGCATTTT. This translates into CASSMGQHQPQHF.

The rearrangement uses TRBV29-1 and TRBJ1-2, with unresolved D. The CDR3 covers 14 residues. CDR1 is SQVTM and CDR2 is ANQGSEA in the germline V gene. V dropped 3 bases and J dropped 3 bases, with 14 bases sitting between them. CDR3 sequence: CSVEFHIPYYGYTF. CDR3 DNA sequence: TGCAGCGTTGAGTTCCACATCCCTTACTATGGCTACACCTTC.

CDR3 bases: TGTGCCAGCAGCCTTCTGACTAGCGCCCCGAAGGAGACCCAGTACTTC. This sequence encodes CASSLLTSAPKETQYF. J is TRBJ2-5 and V is TRBV7-8, with TRBD2 matching over 8 bases. With 5 bases clipped from V and 5 bases from J, the junction kept 13 bases outside the gene matches. The CDR3 sequence is 16 residues long. Germline loops: CDR1 SGHVS, CDR2 FQNEAQ.

This rearrangement joins TRBV6-5 to TRBJ2-2; D perhaps matches TRBD1 (7 bases). CDR3 length equals 15 residues. Germline V gene sequence: CDR1 MNHEY, CDR2 SVGAGI. V lost 5 bases to trimming and J lost 6 bases, with 16 bases between them. CDR3 in amino acids: CASSRQGGKAGELFF. CDR3 nucleotide sequence: TGTGCCAGCAGTCGACAGGGAGGAAAGGCCGGGGAGCTGTTTTTT.

This chain uses TRBV5-1 with TRBJ1-2; weak D call: TRBD1 (6 bases). Germline CDR1 is SGHRS and CDR2 is YFSETQ. V gave up 0 bases and J gave up 1 base, with 10 bases separating them. CDR3 length: 15 residues. The CDR3 DNA is TGCGCCAGCAGCTTGGGCGGGGGCTTTAACTATGGCTACACCTTC. It codes for CASSLGGGFNYGYTF.

The chain uses TRBV6-4 and TRBJ2-5; D is unresolved. Germline CDR1 is MRHNA and CDR2 is SNTAGT. V was shortened by 5 bases and J by 0 bases, with 7 bases between the two germline ends. This CDR3 is built from 13 residues. CDR3 region: CASSKEYQETQYF. The CDR3 DNA sequence: TGTGCCAGCAGTAAGGAGTACCAAGAGACCCAGTACTTC.

This clone was recorded only once. The chain joins TRBV3-1 (or the pseudogene TRBV3-2) to TRBJ1-2; D is possibly TRBD1 (6 bases). Germline V gene data show CDR1 as LGHDT and CDR2 as YNNKEL (reference sequence). The V gene lost 7 bases and the J gene lost 5 bases, with 14 bases spanning the gap. CDR3 size: 13 residues. The CDR3 sequence: CASTSGAGYGYTF. CDR3 coding DNA: TGTGCCAGCACCTCAGGGGCCGGGTATGGCTACACCTTC.

This sequence joins TRBV6-2 or TRBV6-3 and TRBJ2-7; the D gene is possibly TRBD1 (6 bases). This CDR3 has 13 residues. Germline CDR1 is MNHEY and CDR2 is SVGEGT. The V end was cut by 3 bases, the J end by 4 bases, with 10 bases between. CDR3 residues: CASSYGQSYEQYF. The CDR3 DNA sequence: TGTGCCAGCAGTTATGGACAGTCTTACGAGCAGTACTTC.

The rearrangement links TRBV7-3 to TRBJ1-1; no clear D. The CDR3 length is 13 residues. Germline CDR1 and CDR2: SGHTA and FQGTGA. Trimming cost V 1 base and J 1 base, with 4 bases left between them. The CDR3 sequence: CASSLNRNTEAFF. In DNA form, the CDR3 reads TGTGCCAGCAGCTTAAACAGGAACACTGAAGCTTTCTTT.

In this sample, this clone turned up once. This rearrangement joins TRBV7-2 to TRBJ1-5; 8 nucleotides align to TRBD1. This CDR3 has 16 amino acids. The V segment lost 1 base and the J segment 3 bases; nucleotides outside the gene matches: 5. Germline loops: CDR1 SGHTA, CDR2 FQGNSA. The CDR3 spells CASSLVTGGLNQPQHF. CDR3 DNA: TGTGCCAGCAGCTTAGTCACAGGGGGTCTCAATCAGCCCCAGCATTTT.

The chain carries TRBV7-2 and TRBJ2-7; 7 bases fit TRBD2. There are 16 residues in the CDR3. J lost 10 bases, V lost 2 bases, and 17 bases had no gene match. CDR1 is SGHTA, CDR2 FQGNSA, per germline. The CDR3 region has the DNA TGTGCCAGCAGCTTATTCCCTAGCGGTCTCTACGAGCTACAGTACTTC. The encoded protein is CASSLFPSGLYELQYF.

V is TRBV7-3 and J is TRBJ2-3; tentative D call: TRBD1 (5 bases). V lost 4 bases and J 3 bases, leaving 11 bases between the germline ends. This CDR3 is 14 amino acids long. Germline loops: CDR1 SGHTA, CDR2 FQGTGA. CDR3 amino acids: CASSSGQETDTQYF. The CDR3 DNA is TGTGCCAGCAGCTCCGGACAAGAAACAGATACGCAGTATTTT.

The rearrangement joins TRBV7-9 to TRBJ2-3, with TRBD2 identical over 9 bases. The V gene's germline CDR1 is SEHNR and CDR2 FQNEAQ (reference sequence). The V gene end was trimmed by 3 bases and the J gene end by 5 bases; junction bases not matched to a gene: 9. The CDR3 is made up of 16 amino acids. Here the CDR3 DNA reads TGTGCCAGCAGCTTTATCCGCGGGGGGGCCGAAGATACGCAGTATTTT. Its protein is CASSFIRGGAEDTQYF.

The J gene is TRBJ2-1, the V gene TRBV4-2; D is perhaps TRBD1 (5 bases). Germline CDR1 reads LGHNA; CDR2 reads YNFKEQ. This CDR3 has 16 residues. Trimming left V 0 bases short and J 3 bases short, with 12 bases between. CDR3 loop: CASSQDQGEVYNEQFF. CDR3 nucleotides: TGTGCCAGCAGCCAAGACCAAGGGGAAGTCTACAATGAGCAGTTCTTC.

The rearrangement links TRBV19 to TRBJ1-5; TRBD1 might be the D (6 bases). The length of the CDR3 is 15 residues. Germline CDR1 is LNHDA and CDR2 is SQIVND (reference sequence). V was cut by 2 bases and J by 7 bases, with 15 bases left in between. For the CDR3, the DNA is TGTGCCAGTAGTATATCACAGGGAGCGCGCCAGCCCCAGCATTTT. It encodes CASSISQGARQPQHF.

The chain is built from TRBV3-1 (or the pseudogene TRBV3-2) and TRBJ2-5, with 8 bases that match TRBD2. CDR3 length: 15 residues. J gave up 5 bases and V 2 bases, and 7 bases lay outside the gene matches. CDR1 and CDR2 (germline): LGHDT, YNNKEL (reference sequence). As DNA, the CDR3 is TGTGCCAGCAGCCAACTCGGGGGGGCCGGGGAGACCCAGTACTTC. This codes for CASSQLGGAGETQYF.

The chain carries TRBV5-1 and TRBJ2-1; 11 bases line up with TRBD2. This CDR3 is 18 amino acids long. Germline-derived CDR1 and CDR2 are SGHRS and YFSETQ. The V and J ends lost 1 base and 2 bases, in that order; junction bases with no gene match: 8. CDR3 region: CASSLLAGGRSAYNEQFF. DNA of the CDR3: TGCGCCAGCAGCTTGCTAGCGGGAGGCCGATCAGCCTACAATGAGCAGTTCTTC.

This chain connects TRBV6-2 or TRBV6-3 to TRBJ2-1; a possible D gene is TRBD2 (5 bases). V was shortened by 6 bases and J by 6 bases, with 21 bases between the two germline ends. The germline gives CDR1 MNHEY, CDR2 SVGEGT. The CDR3 is 16 residues long. CDR3 DNA: TGTGCCAGCAGCCTCGCGGACGGGAACCCTCGCAATGAGCAGTTCTTC. Its protein product is CASSLADGNPRNEQFF.

Only one count was recorded for this clone. The gene calls are TRBV12-3 or TRBV12-4 and TRBJ2-5; D is undetermined. V was clipped by 5 bases and J by 2 bases, with 9 bases between them. There are 13 residues in the CDR3. CDR3 in amino acids: CASSPPRQETQYF. As DNA, the CDR3 is TGTGCCAGCAGTCCCCCCAGGCAAGAGACCCAGTACTTC.

V and J are TRBV5-1 and TRBJ2-3; no clear D gene. V was trimmed by 1 base and J by 0 bases, leaving 9 bases between them. Germline CDR1 SGHRS, CDR2 YFSETQ. The CDR3 length is 15 residues. CDR3 sequence: CASSLLGTSTDTQYF. CDR3 DNA: TGCGCCAGCAGCTTGCTAGGAACTAGCACAGATACGCAGTATTTT.

This chain uses TRBV4-1 with TRBJ2-5; 10 positions agree with TRBD1. V gave up 4 bases and J gave up 9 bases; unmatched junction bases: 11. CDR1 MGHRA and CDR2 YSYEKL come from the germline V gene. The CDR3 length is 15 residues. CDR3 DNA sequence: TGCGCCAGCAGCCTCGGACAGGGGGATAAGAGACCCCAGTACTTC. It codes for CASSLGQGDKRPQYF.

The V call is TRBV11-2, the J call TRBJ1-1; D is possibly TRBD1 (5 bases). The CDR3 totals 12 residues. Germline values: CDR1 SGHAT, CDR2 FQNNGV. The V end was cut by 5 bases, the J end by 11 bases, with 15 bases between. The CDR3 DNA follows: TGTGCCAGCAGCCTCCCGGGAGGGGCTGCTTTCTTT. Its translation is CASSLPGGAAFF.

V is TRBV19 and J is TRBJ1-1; tentative D call: TRBD1 (6 bases). This CDR3 spans 15 amino acids. CDR1 is LNHDA, CDR2 SQIVND, per germline (reference sequence). Trimming left V 5 bases short and J 3 bases short, with 16 bases between. This CDR3 is CASSSRQAGDTEAFF. As DNA, the CDR3 is TGTGCCAGTAGTTCGAGACAGGCGGGGGACACTGAAGCTTTCTTT.

This clone was seen more than once but under ten times. The junction departs from germline at one end; a sequencing error may be responsible. The chain couples TRBV7-7 to TRBJ2-4; TRBD1 is a possible D gene (5 bases). Germline assignment: CDR1 SSHAT and CDR2 FNYEAQ (reference sequence). CDR3 length equals 16 residues. CDR3 nucleotides: TGTGCTAGCAGCTTTTGGGCAGGGAAAGCCAAAAACATTCAGTACTTC. Translation gives CASSFWAGKAKNIQYF.

The chain couples TRBV30 to TRBJ2-4; perhaps TRBD2 as D (7 bases). Looked up from germline, CDR1 is GTSNPN and CDR2 is SVGIG (reference sequence). The CDR3 extends over 16 amino acids. Trimming left V 3 bases short and J 9 bases short, with 24 bases between. The CDR3 DNA reads as TGTGCCTGGAGACGAGGGGGGGAGGGAGTAGGGAGCATTCAGTACTTC. It is translated as CAWRRGGEGVGSIQYF.

This clone has only one observation. The V gene is TRBV2, the J gene TRBJ1-5; 9 nucleotides agree with TRBD1. J lost 6 bases, V lost 6 bases, and 6 bases had no gene match. The CDR3 is made up of 14 amino acids. Looked up from germline, CDR1 is SNHLY and CDR2 is FYNNEI. CDR3 bases: TGTGCCAGCAGCCTCCGGACAGGGGTTCAGCCCCAGCATTTT. Its translation is CASSLRTGVQPQHF.

V usage is TRBV6-6 and J usage is TRBJ2-7; 9 nucleotides align to TRBD2. Germline loops: CDR1 MNHNY, CDR2 SVGAGI (reference sequence). This CDR3 contains 14 residues. Unmatched junction bases numbered 5, after V lost 8 bases and J lost 0 bases. This CDR3 reads CASRRLADSYEQYF. As DNA, the CDR3 is TGTGCCAGCCGGAGACTAGCGGACTCCTACGAGCAGTACTTC.

V is TRBV30 and J is TRBJ1-4; D unclear. Trimming left V 3 bases short and J 8 bases short, with 16 bases between. The CDR3 length is 14 residues. CDR1 is GTSNPN and CDR2 is SVGIG in the germline V gene (reference sequence). This CDR3 is CAWSPVRGREKLFF. In DNA, the CDR3 is TGTGCCTGGAGCCCGGTTAGAGGGAGAGAAAAACTGTTTTTT.